This entry is about one TCR beta chain. Per germline, CDR1 SGHRS and CDR2 YFSETQ. V dropped 2 bases and J dropped 3 bases, with 9 bases sitting between them. This CDR3 is built from 13 residues. This sample is part of a study of metastatic and nonmetastatic thyroid tumors. About the study: Repertoires from malignant and benign thyroid patients were compared across blood and tumor or nodule tissue.

In the authors' methods: Clinicopathological groups differed in CDR3, with these differences serving to build a distant-metastasis classifier for papillary thyroid cancer. With MiXCR, TCRdb reprocessed the PCR reads. None of the V and J calls come from the authors' own analysis; TCRdb made them. The profile shows about 14,000 clones, more than 25% of them singletons. All patients were treatment-naive before thyroid surgery. The chain is built from TRBV5-1 and TRBJ2-7, with D uncertain. The specimen was tumor tissue. The clonotype originates from a female donor with papillary thyroid cancer or a benign thyroid nodule (not recorded which). Some clones in this sample may be carry-over from other donors' samples. CDR3 nucleotides: TGCGCCAGCAGCTTTGGGTCCAGCTACGAGCAGTACTTC. Translating gives CASSFGSSYEQYF. Combining the CDR3 with reference TRBV5-1 and TRBJ2-7 gives the whole variable domain KAGVTQTPRYLIKTRGQQVTLSCSPISGHRSVSWYQQTPGQGLQFLFEYFSETQRNKGNFPGRFSGRQFSNSRSEMNVSTLELGDSALYLCASSFGSSYEQYFGPGTRLTVT.